These T cell receptor beta chains were read from a single sample in a study of regulatory T cells in long-lasting Graves disease. TCRdb ran MiXCR on the multiplex PCR reads and lists one entry per CDR3 protein. The sample lists roughly 360,000 distinct CDR3 sequences; approximately 12% were seen once. The data also belong to a second study, concerning T cells in Graves' hyperthyroidism and ophthalmopathy.

This sample comprised peripheral blood mononuclear cells (PBMCs), obtained at new diagnosis, from a patient treated with antithyroid drugs. The receptors were sampled from a woman aged 18-29 years with Graves disease. Both conserved end residues are part of each CDR3. The order of the fields is clone size, D gene, V gene, J gene, CDR3 DNA, CDR3 protein. A D gene is named only where the DNA matches it firmly. Size tells how often a clone was seen (once, few, many) or the class of an expanded clone, and some rows leave it out.

size: many
D: .
V: TRBV12-3/TRBV12-4
J: TRBJ1-1
DNA: TGTGCCAGCAGTTTTCGGCCGGGGACCGCCGGGGGGGTTTTCTTT
CDR3: CASSFRPGTAGGVFF

size: .
D: TRBD1
V: TRBV7-8
J: TRBJ2-1
DNA: TGTGCCAGCAGCTTAGCATTGGACAGGGAAGGGAGGAATGAGCAGTTCTTC
CDR3: CASSLALDREGRNEQFF

size: many
D: .
V: TRBV29-1
J: TRBJ2-5
DNA: TGCAGCGTTGAAGGGTGGACTTTCGGGACCCAGTACTTC
CDR3: CSVEGWTFGTQYF

size: .
D: TRBD2
V: TRBV27
J: TRBJ2-3
DNA: TGTGCCAGCAGTTTATCGTGGGGACTAGCGGGGTTAACAGATACGCAGTATTTT
CDR3: CASSLSWGLAGLTDTQYF

size: many
D: .
V: TRBV2
J: TRBJ2-3
DNA: TGTGCCAGCACCCCTGAAGATACGCAGTATTTT
CDR3: CASTPEDTQYF

size: many
D: TRBD2
V: TRBV28
J: TRBJ2-1
DNA: TGTGCCAGCAGTTCGGTAGCGGGCCGGTCAAATGAGCAGTTCTTC
CDR3: CASSSVAGRSNEQFF

size: many
D: .
V: TRBV7-2
J: TRBJ1-2
DNA: TGTGCCAGCAGCTTGCGGCGGGGGTACTATGGCTACACCTTC
CDR3: CASSLRRGYYGYTF

size: .
D: TRBD1
V: TRBV24-1
J: TRBJ2-7
DNA: TGTGCCACCAGTGACTCCGGGACAGGCTCCTACGAGCAGTACTTC
CDR3: CATSDSGTGSYEQYF

size: many
D: .
V: TRBV15
J: TRBJ1-1
DNA: TGTGCCACCAGCAGAGATAGTTGGGGGCCTGGCCTGGACACTGAAGCTTTCTTT
CDR3: CATSRDSWGPGLDTEAFF

size: many
D: TRBD2
V: TRBV20-1
J: TRBJ2-1
DNA: TGCAGTGCCATTAGCGGGAGGGCACGGAATGAGCAGTTCTTC
CDR3: CSAISGRARNEQFF

size: many
D: .
V: TRBV20-1
J: TRBJ1-2
DNA: TGCAGTGCCCCGAGCTCATTAAGCTATGGCTACACCTTC
CDR3: CSAPSSLSYGYTF

size: many
D: .
V: TRBV7-9
J: TRBJ2-1
DNA: TGTGCCAGCAGCTTAGTCCCCGAATACAATGAGCAGTTCTTC
CDR3: CASSLVPEYNEQFF

size: few
D: .
V: TRBV4-3
J: TRBJ1-1
DNA: TGCGCCAGCAGCCAAGGCTCGGGACAACCGCCGAACACTGAAGCTTTCTTT
CDR3: CASSQGSGQPPNTEAFF

size: many
D: TRBD1
V: TRBV6-2/TRBV6-3
J: TRBJ2-5
DNA: TGTGCCAGCAGACCCGACAGGGCCAAAGAGACCCAGTACTTC
CDR3: CASRPDRAKETQYF

size: few
D: TRBD1
V: TRBV25-1
J: TRBJ1-2
DNA: TGTGCCAGCAGTGATACAGGGGCGCTACTTCACTATGGCTACACCTTC
CDR3: CASSDTGALLHYGYTF

size: many
D: .
V: TRBV4-1
J: TRBJ2-5
DNA: TGTGCCAGCAGCCAAGAAGGGGGAGAGACCCAGTACTTC
CDR3: CASSQEGGETQYF

size: few
D: .
V: TRBV6-9
J: TRBJ2-3
DNA: TGTGCCAGCAGTTGGGGCCGATTAAGGGAGGCGACAGATACGCAGTATTTT
CDR3: CASSWGRLREATDTQYF

size: .
D: .
V: TRBV7-3
J: TRBJ1-2
DNA: TGTGCCAGCAGCTCCTCGACAGGAGATGGCTACACCTTC
CDR3: CASSSSTGDGYTF

size: many
D: .
V: TRBV11-1
J: TRBJ1-1
DNA: TGTGCCAGCAGCTTAGCGAAGGAGGGTGGAATGGACACTGAAGCTTTCTTT
CDR3: CASSLAKEGGMDTEAFF

size: .
D: TRBD1
V: TRBV14
J: TRBJ1-3
DNA: TGTGCCAGCAGCCATCCGGGACAGGGGACTGGAAACACCATATATTTT
CDR3: CASSHPGQGTGNTIYF

size: few
D: .
V: TRBV6-9
J: TRBJ2-7
DNA: TGTGCCAGCAGTTCCGACAGCCAGGAGGAGTACTTC
CDR3: CASSSDSQEEYF

size: many
D: .
V: TRBV20-1
J: TRBJ1-6
DNA: TGCAGTGCTAGCCCTCTGGGAGGGGGACTGAGACCCCTCCACTTT
CDR3: CSASPLGGGLRPLHF

size: .
D: .
V: TRBV2
J: TRBJ1-5
DNA: TGTGCCAGCATTGGCCTCGGATCAGCCCAGCATTTT
CDR3: CASIGLGSAQHF

size: many
D: .
V: TRBV28
J: TRBJ2-5
DNA: TGTGCCAGCAGTTTTCCCGCGGCGGGGCTCCAAGAGACCCAGTACTTC
CDR3: CASSFPAAGLQETQYF

size: many
D: TRBD1
V: TRBV20-1
J: TRBJ1-1
DNA: TGCAGTGCTCCGCCTCTCAGGGGGCGAGGTACTGAAGCTTTCTTT
CDR3: CSAPPLRGRGTEAFF

size: .
D: TRBD1
V: TRBV10-3
J: TRBJ2-7
DNA: TGTGCCATCAGTGGACAGGGCCCCGAGCAGTACTTC
CDR3: CAISGQGPEQYF

size: few
D: .
V: TRBV11-2
J: TRBJ1-1
DNA: TGTGCCAGCAGCTTGGCCCTACTACAGGGTACTGAAGCTTTCTTT
CDR3: CASSLALLQGTEAFF

size: few
D: TRBD2
V: TRBV11-2
J: TRBJ2-3
DNA: TGTGCCAGCAGCTTCGGACTAGCGGGAGTTGGAACAGATACGCAGTATTTT
CDR3: CASSFGLAGVGTDTQYF

size: .
D: TRBD2
V: TRBV5-1
J: TRBJ2-3
DNA: TGCGCCAGCAGCCCAGGGACTAGTGGGAGGCGCACAGATACGCAGTATTTT
CDR3: CASSPGTSGRRTDTQYF

size: many
D: .
V: TRBV11-2
J: TRBJ2-5
DNA: TGTGCCAGCAGCTTAGAAGGAGCACTTTTCCAGACCCAGTACTTC
CDR3: CASSLEGALFQTQYF

size: few
D: .
V: TRBV6-1
J: TRBJ1-1
DNA: TGTGCCAGCAGCCTTATTATGAACACTGAAGCTTTCTTT
CDR3: CASSLIMNTEAFF

size: few
D: .
V: TRBV20-1
J: TRBJ1-5
DNA: TGCAGTGCCAATGGGGACTCCGACAGCGCGGGGCCCCAGCATTTT
CDR3: CSANGDSDSAGPQHF

size: many
D: TRBD1
V: TRBV6-1
J: TRBJ1-1
DNA: TGTGCCAGCAGTACCACAGGGGTCCTCACTGAAGCTTTCTTT
CDR3: CASSTTGVLTEAFF

size: many
D: TRBD2
V: TRBV12-3/TRBV12-4
J: TRBJ2-3
DNA: TGTGCCAGCAGTGAGAGGCCCAGCGGGAGTTCAGATACGCAGTATTTT
CDR3: CASSERPSGSSDTQYF

size: .
D: .
V: TRBV4-1
J: TRBJ2-5
DNA: TGCGCCAGCAGCCCTAGCAGGGGGACTGGAGAGACCCAGTACTTC
CDR3: CASSPSRGTGETQYF

size: many
D: .
V: TRBV19
J: TRBJ1-6
DNA: TGTGCCAGTAGTGTTCGGGGATGGGGGTTCGGCAATTCACCCCTCCACTTT
CDR3: CASSVRGWGFGNSPLHF

size: many
D: .
V: TRBV10-3
J: TRBJ2-5
DNA: TGTGCCATCAGTCCGGGGGTCCGGGAGACCCAGTACTTC
CDR3: CAISPGVRETQYF

size: many
D: TRBD1
V: TRBV29-1
J: TRBJ1-1
DNA: TGCAGCGTTCGGGAGACAGGGGCTGCAGATTTT
CDR3: CSVRETGAADF

size: many
D: .
V: TRBV11-2
J: TRBJ2-2
DNA: TGTGCCAGCAGCCCTCGGTTCGTAGGCACCGGGGAGCTGTTTTTT
CDR3: CASSPRFVGTGELFF

size: .
D: .
V: TRBV2
J: TRBJ1-5
DNA: TGTGCCAGCAGTGTAGGACTCAGACGAGGTCAGCCCCAGCATTTT
CDR3: CASSVGLRRGQPQHF

size: few
D: .
V: TRBV29-1
J: TRBJ2-1
DNA: TGCAGCGTTCTAACCAATGAGCAGTTCTTC
CDR3: CSVLTNEQFF

size: .
D: TRBD2
V: TRBV19
J: TRBJ2-3
DNA: TGTGCCAGCAGAGGAGGGATCGGGGCGGGAGGAGCAGATACGCAGTATTTT
CDR3: CASRGGIGAGGADTQYF

size: few
D: .
V: TRBV4-1
J: TRBJ1-3
DNA: TGCGCCAGCAGCACCCGGTTGGGCCAGAGCTCTGGAAACACCATATATTTT
CDR3: CASSTRLGQSSGNTIYF

size: .
D: .
V: TRBV12-3/TRBV12-4
J: TRBJ2-1
DNA: TGTGCCAGCTGCGTAGGCAGGGAAACCCAGAAGCAGTTCTTC
CDR3: CASCVGRETQKQFF

size: many
D: TRBD1
V: TRBV6-2/TRBV6-3
J: TRBJ2-1
DNA: TGTGCCACCGAGGACAGGGCTTACTACAATGAGCAGTTCTTC
CDR3: CATEDRAYYNEQFF

size: many
D: TRBD2
V: TRBV28
J: TRBJ2-7
DNA: TGTGCCAGCAGTTCCCTCATTTCGGGGGGACCGCCCGAGCAGTACTTC
CDR3: CASSSLISGGPPEQYF

size: many
D: .
V: TRBV27
J: TRBJ1-5
DNA: TGTGCCAGCAGTCCCATCAGTTATAGCAATCAGCCCCAGCATTTT
CDR3: CASSPISYSNQPQHF

size: .
D: TRBD1
V: TRBV9
J: TRBJ2-1
DNA: TGTGCCAGCAGCGTAGAGGGGTCGGGCCGAGTTTTCGGGACAGGAGATGAGCAGTTCTTC
CDR3: CASSVEGSGRVFGTGDEQFF

size: .
D: TRBD2
V: TRBV5-1
J: TRBJ2-3
DNA: TGCGCCAGCAGCCCACCGACTAGCGGGGACACAGATACGCAGTATTTT
CDR3: CASSPPTSGDTDTQYF

size: many
D: .
V: TRBV30
J: TRBJ2-5
DNA: TGTGCCTGGAGGCGGGGGCCCATCCAAGAGACCCAGTACTTC
CDR3: CAWRRGPIQETQYF

size: many
D: .
V: TRBV13
J: TRBJ1-4
DNA: TGTGCCAGCAGCGGAAGAAATGAAAAACTGTTTTTT
CDR3: CASSGRNEKLFF

size: few
D: .
V: TRBV28
J: TRBJ2-5
DNA: TGTGCCAGTTCGGGGCAGGGGCCGCCGTTGGAGACCCAGTACTTC
CDR3: CASSGQGPPLETQYF

size: .
D: .
V: TRBV4-1
J: TRBJ1-2
DNA: TGCGCCAGCAGCCAAGGTCCCGTCCAAGAGGAGGGCTACACCTTC
CDR3: CASSQGPVQEEGYTF